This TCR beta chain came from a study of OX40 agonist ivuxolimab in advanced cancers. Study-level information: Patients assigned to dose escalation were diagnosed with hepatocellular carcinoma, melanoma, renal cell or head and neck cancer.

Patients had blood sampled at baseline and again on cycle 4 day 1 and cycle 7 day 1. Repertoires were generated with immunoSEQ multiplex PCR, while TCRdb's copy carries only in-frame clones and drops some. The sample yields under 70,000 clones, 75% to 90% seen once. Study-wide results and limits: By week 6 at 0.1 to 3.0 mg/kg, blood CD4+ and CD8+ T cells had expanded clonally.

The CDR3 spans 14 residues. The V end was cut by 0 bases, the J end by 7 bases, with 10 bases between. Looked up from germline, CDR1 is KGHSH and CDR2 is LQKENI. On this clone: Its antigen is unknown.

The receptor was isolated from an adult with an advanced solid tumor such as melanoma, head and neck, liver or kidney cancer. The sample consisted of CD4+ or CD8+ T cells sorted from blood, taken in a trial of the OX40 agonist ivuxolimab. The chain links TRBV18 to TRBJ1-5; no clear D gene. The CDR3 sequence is CASSPPGGKQPQHF. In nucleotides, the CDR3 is TGTGCCAGCTCACCACCAGGAGGGAAGCAGCCCCAGCATTTT.